This TCR beta chain was sequenced in a study of T cell clonotyping in hematopoietic cell transplantation. Stated time point: recipient sample about 28 days before transplant, after cytoreduction. The repertoire was sequenced with immunoSEQ multiplex PCR; TCRdb's copy has only in-frame clones and lacks some. The sample records thousands of clones, 65% to 85% being singletons. V was cut by 2 bases and J by 5 bases, with 6 bases left in between. The CDR3 totals 12 residues. The germline gives CDR1 MGHDK, CDR2 SYGVNS. The sample in question was peripheral blood mononuclear cells, obtained before stem cell transplant. The rearrangement uses TRBV25-1 and TRBJ1-1, with D unclear. This TCR derives from a man aged 55 to 70 with acute myeloid leukemia. Some clones in this sample may be carry-over from other donors' samples. The CDR3, as DNA: TGTGCCAGCAGTGAAGGCAGAACTGAAGCTTTCTTT. Its protein product is CASSEGRTEAFF.